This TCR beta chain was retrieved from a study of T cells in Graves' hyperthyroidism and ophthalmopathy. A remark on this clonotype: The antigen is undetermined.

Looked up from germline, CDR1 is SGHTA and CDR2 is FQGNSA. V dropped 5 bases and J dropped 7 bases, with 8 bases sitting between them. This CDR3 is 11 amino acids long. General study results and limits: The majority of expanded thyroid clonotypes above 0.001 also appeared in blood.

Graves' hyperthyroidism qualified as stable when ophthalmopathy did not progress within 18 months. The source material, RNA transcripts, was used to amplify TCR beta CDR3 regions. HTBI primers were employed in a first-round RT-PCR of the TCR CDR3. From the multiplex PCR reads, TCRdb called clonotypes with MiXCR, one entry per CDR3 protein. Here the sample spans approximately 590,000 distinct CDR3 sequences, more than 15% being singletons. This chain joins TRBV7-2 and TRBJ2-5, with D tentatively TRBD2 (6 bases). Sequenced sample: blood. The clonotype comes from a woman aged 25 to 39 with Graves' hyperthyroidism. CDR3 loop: CASSPGGTQYF. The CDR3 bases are TGTGCCAGCAGCCCCGGGGGGACCCAGTACTTC.